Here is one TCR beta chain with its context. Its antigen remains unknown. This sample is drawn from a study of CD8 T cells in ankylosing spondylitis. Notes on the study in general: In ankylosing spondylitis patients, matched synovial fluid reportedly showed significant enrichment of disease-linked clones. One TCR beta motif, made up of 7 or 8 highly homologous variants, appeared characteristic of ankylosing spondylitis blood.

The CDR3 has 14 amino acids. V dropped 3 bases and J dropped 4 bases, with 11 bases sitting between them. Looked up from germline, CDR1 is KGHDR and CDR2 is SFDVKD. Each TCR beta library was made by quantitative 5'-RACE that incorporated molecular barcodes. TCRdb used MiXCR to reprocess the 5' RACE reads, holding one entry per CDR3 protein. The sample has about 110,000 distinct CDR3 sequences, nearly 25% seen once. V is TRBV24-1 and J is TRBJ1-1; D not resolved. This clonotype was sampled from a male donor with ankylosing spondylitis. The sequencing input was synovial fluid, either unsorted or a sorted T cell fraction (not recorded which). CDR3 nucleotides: TGTGCCACCAGTGATGGTCTAACGGGCACTGAAGCTTTCTTT. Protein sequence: CATSDGLTGTEAFF.